This T cell receptor (beta chain) was recovered during a study of shared clonotypes between healthy human individuals. Study results and limitations: A reduction in generation probabilities was seen for non-shared clonotypes relative to those shared by all four donors.

The assay was immunoSEQ multiplex PCR, and TCRdb's table has in-frame clones only and misses some. Of about 2.3 million clones in the sample, 85% to 95% are singletons; the top ten hold under 0.45%. As for this clone: Its antigen remains unknown.

The CDR3 sequence is 14 residues long. The V end lost 7 bases, the J end lost 0 bases, and 12 bases lay between the germline ends. Per the germline V gene, CDR1 is MGHDK and CDR2 is SYGVNS. The chain joins TRBV25-1 to TRBJ1-2; the D is unclear. The sequence came from a man aged 18-30 years in good health. Some clones in this sample may be carry-over from other donors' samples. The sequencing input was naive CD4+ T cells from PBMCs. Subset here: CD45RA+ positively selected. The DNA for the CDR3 is TGTGCCAGCACCCCGGACGGTTCTAACTATGGCTACACCTTC. Residues: CASTPDGSNYGYTF.